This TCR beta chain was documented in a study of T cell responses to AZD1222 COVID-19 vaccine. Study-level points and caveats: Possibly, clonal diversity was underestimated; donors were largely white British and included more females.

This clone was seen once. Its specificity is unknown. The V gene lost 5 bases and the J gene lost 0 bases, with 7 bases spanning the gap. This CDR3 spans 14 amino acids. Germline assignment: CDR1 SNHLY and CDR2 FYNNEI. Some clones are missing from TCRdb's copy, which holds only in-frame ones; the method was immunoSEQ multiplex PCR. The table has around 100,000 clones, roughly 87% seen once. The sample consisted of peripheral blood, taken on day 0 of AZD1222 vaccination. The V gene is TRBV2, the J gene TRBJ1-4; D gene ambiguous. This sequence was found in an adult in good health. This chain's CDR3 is CASSRYATNEKLFF. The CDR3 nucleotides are TGTGCCAGCAGTCGGTATGCAACTAATGAAAAACTGTTTTTT. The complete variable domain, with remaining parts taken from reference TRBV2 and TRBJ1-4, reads EPEVTQTPSHQVTQMGQEVILRCVPISNHLYFYWYRQILGQKVEFLVSFYNNEISEKSEIFDDQFSVERPDGSNFTLKIRSTKLEDSAMYFCASSRYATNEKLFFGSGTQLSVL.